The entry below describes one TCR beta chain. The source of the sample is a study of regulatory T cells in long-lasting Graves disease. Trimming took 3 bases from V and 3 from J, leaving 11 bases between them. This CDR3 region has 14 residues. In germline, CDR1 is MNHEY, CDR2 SMNVEV (reference sequence). Described time point: persistent/refractory GD, antithyroid drugs over 5 years with positive TRAb. The TCR library used RNA extracted from PBMCs. Building the TCR beta libraries relied on iRepertoire HTBI primers, and CDR3 regions underwent Arm-PCR. Using its own MiXCR run on the multiplex PCR reads, TCRdb lists one record per CDR3 protein. The table shows 600,000 to 800,000 distinct CDR3 sequences, with about 30% occurring only once.

This sequence joins TRBV27 and TRBJ1-1, with a tentative D call TRBD1 (5 bases). This specimen consisted of peripheral blood mononuclear cells (PBMCs), obtained when the disease was refractory, from a patient treated with antithyroid drugs. The sequence derives from a female donor with Graves disease. CDR3 in DNA: TGTGCCAGCAGTTTGGGGGTACAGTACACTGAAGCTTTCTTT. Translation gives CASSLGVQYTEAFF.